Listed below are T cell receptor beta chains from one sample, sequenced in a study of T cell repertoires in ileal Crohn's disease. TCRdb's table, derived via immunoSEQ multiplex PCR, lists solely in-frame clones and lacks some. This sample carries fewer than 20,000 clones, roughly nine tenths of them seen once, and the ten largest clones take 7.1%. The specimen was ileal tissue. Receptors originate from an adult with Crohn's disease. CDR3s include the opening cysteine and the closing phenylalanine or tryptophan. Each record gives: J gene, V gene, D gene, clone size, CDR3 DNA, CDR3 protein. D genes are given only for firm matches. Size is omitted from some rows. Given values are once, few, many or a class for expanded clones.

>TRBJ2-5|TRBV11-2|TRBD2|.
TGTGCCAGCAGCTTCCAGCGGGGGCAAGAGACCCAGTACTTC
CASSFQRGQETQYF
>TRBJ1-1|TRBV19|TRBD1|once
TGTGCCAGTACCAACACAGGGGGCGCGATCGATGAAGCTTTCTTT
CASTNTGGAIDEAFF
>TRBJ1-4|TRBV10-3|.|.
TGTGCCATCAGAAACTTCGACAATGAAAAACTGTTTTTT
CAIRNFDNEKLFF
>TRBJ2-3|TRBV9|.|.
TGTGCCAGCAGCGTGGAATGGGGCGTTTCAGATACGCAGTATTTT
CASSVEWGVSDTQYF
>TRBJ2-6|TRBV7-3|TRBD2|.
TGTGCCAGCCGGGGAGGGAGTTCTGGGGCCAACGTCCTGACTTTC
CASRGGSSGANVLTF
>TRBJ2-2|TRBV14|.|.
TGTGCCAGCAGCCTCGGACTATGGGACACCGGGGAGCTGTTTTTT
CASSLGLWDTGELFF
>TRBJ2-7|TRBV6-6|TRBD1|.
TGTGCCAGCAGCCCCATCTCCGGACAGGGGGTTTACGAGCAGTACTTC
CASSPISGQGVYEQYF
>TRBJ1-3|TRBV6-6|.|.
TGTGCCAGCAGCGTACAGGGATTTTCTGGAAACACCATATATTTT
CASSVQGFSGNTIYF
>TRBJ1-1|TRBV15|.|.
TGTGCCACCAGCAGAGAAGGAGCGTACTCTGAAGCTTTCTTT
CATSREGAYSEAFF
>TRBJ2-2|TRBV28|.|.
TGTGCCAGCAGTTGGTTCGCGAACACCGGGGAGCTGTTTTTT
CASSWFANTGELFF
>TRBJ1-1|TRBV6-1|.|.
TGTGCCAGCAGTGGGGGGGCAGCCACTGGGACGGCTTTCTTT
CASSGGAATGTAFF
>TRBJ2-1|TRBV10-3|TRBD1|once
TGTGCCATCAGGGGGACAGGGCGGGCTGAGCAGTTCTTC
CAIRGTGRAEQFF
>TRBJ1-2|TRBV5-4|TRBD1|.
TGTGCCAGCAGCAAACGAGTAACAGGGGAAAGTGGCTACACCTTC
CASSKRVTGESGYTF
>TRBJ2-3|TRBV9|TRBD2|.
TGTGCCAGCAGCGTATCTCAGCGGGGGAGCACAGATACGCAGTATTTT
CASSVSQRGSTDTQYF
>TRBJ2-1|TRBV5-6|.|.
TGTGCCAGCAGCTTGAGACAAGCCGGGAATCGATTCTGGGAGCAGTTCTTC
CASSLRQAGNRFWEQFF
>TRBJ1-3|TRBV2|.|.
TGTGCCAGCAGTGAACGGGGAAACACCATATATTTT
CASSERGNTIYF
>TRBJ2-3|TRBV19|TRBD2|few
TGTGCCAGTAGTAGCAGCGGGGGATACACAGATACGCAGTATTTT
CASSSSGGYTDTQYF
>TRBJ2-7|TRBV18|.|.
TGTGCCAGCTCACCCGGTACCTACGAGCAGTACTTC
CASSPGTYEQYF
>TRBJ2-2|TRBV7-3|.|once
TGTGCCAGCAGCTTAATGGGGGCGAGCGGGGAGCTGTTTTTT
CASSLMGASGELFF
>TRBJ1-2|TRBV7-3|.|.
TGTGCCAGCAGCCTGGGTCCTAACTATGGCTACACCTTC
CASSLGPNYGYTF
>TRBJ2-6|TRBV4-3|.|.
TGCGCCAGCAGCCAAGATTCGGCCTCTGGGGCCAACGTCCTGACTTTC
CASSQDSASGANVLTF
>TRBJ1-1|TRBV7-9|.|.
TGTGCCAGCAGTCCTTCGATCACTGAAGCTTTCTTT
CASSPSITEAFF
>TRBJ1-2|TRBV13|.|once
TGTGCCAGCAGCTTAGGAGGGTTCGGGGACTATGGCTACACCTTC
CASSLGGFGDYGYTF
>TRBJ1-2|TRBV18|TRBD1|.
TGTGCCAGCTCAGCACAGGGGGGAGATGGCTACACCTTC
CASSAQGGDGYTF
>TRBJ1-6|TRBV5-6|TRBD1|.
TGTGCCAGCAGCCCCGAGACAGGGGGTAATTCACCCCTCCACTTT
CASSPETGGNSPLHF
>TRBJ2-3|TRBV27|TRBD2|.
TGTGCCAGCAGTCCCGAACCCAGGACTAGCGGGGGGTTCGGAGATACGCAGTATTTT
CASSPEPRTSGGFGDTQYF
>TRBJ1-4|TRBV6-1|.|.
TGTGCCAGCAGCGAACCCCCAGGGGCTGAAAAACTGTTTTTT
CASSEPPGAEKLFF
>TRBJ2-5|TRBV7-3|TRBD2|.
TGTGCCAGCAGCTTAAACGGGGGGCAAGAGACCCAGTACTTC
CASSLNGGQETQYF
>TRBJ1-5|TRBV2|.|.
TGTGCCAGCGGGATCTCGGGCAGTTTAAATCAGCCCCAGCATTTT
CASGISGSLNQPQHF
>TRBJ2-1|TRBV6-5|TRBD1|.
TGTGCCAGCAGTTACGGGACAGTTGACAATGAGCAGTTCTTC
CASSYGTVDNEQFF
>TRBJ2-1|TRBV5-4|.|medium-sized
TGTGCCAGCAGCTTGGGCAGGGGGGGCAATGAGCAGTTCTTC
CASSLGRGGNEQFF